This TCR beta chain is drawn from a study of blood T cell repertoires in COVID-19. Study background: COVID-19 samples collected from the United States, Italy and Spain covered acute and convalescent phases. From T cells, B-cell-depleted T cells, or PBMCs came the material, which was cDNA or gDNA.

TCRdb's table, derived via immunoSEQ multiplex PCR, lists solely in-frame clones and lacks some. The repertoire holds 85,000 to 100,000 clones, with 85% to 90% as singletons. The ends were cut back, 5 bases at V and 4 bases at J, with 11 bases in the middle. There are 13 residues in the CDR3. Germline CDR1 is WSHSY and CDR2 is SAAADI. V usage is TRBV10-2 and J usage is TRBJ1-2; D gene ambiguous. The receptor comes from a man aged 45-60 years with COVID-19, enrolled during active disease. The sample comprised peripheral blood. This CDR3 reads CASSFEAFYGYTF. CDR3 DNA sequence: TGCGCCAGCAGTTTTGAAGCATTCTATGGCTACACCTTC.